Listed below are T cell receptor beta chains from one sample, sequenced in a study of neoadjuvant nivolumab and ipilimumab in lung cancer. The table came from immunoSEQ multiplex PCR; TCRdb's copy has only in-frame clones and leaves some out. The sample lists 6,500 to 8,500 clones; more than 80% were seen once. This sample comprised tumor tissue, obtained after neoadjuvant nivolumab, alone or with ipilimumab, at or shortly before surgery. The receptors were sampled from an adult with non-small cell lung cancer. The CDR3 runs from the conserved cysteine through the conserved F or W.

TRBJ2-5	TRBV6-1	13	CATYVTGTETQYF
TRBJ2-7	TRBV11-1	12	CASSPNNYEQYF
TRBJ1-1	TRBV7-9	12	CASSYIYTEAFF
TRBJ1-1	TRBV10-3	13	CATARGRETEAFF
TRBJ1-3	TRBV6-6	16	CASSYSGQTPGNTIYF
TRBJ1-4	TRBV7-9	15	CASSHRDRVFEKLFF
TRBJ2-3	TRBV19	16	CASSITAGGTTDTQYF
TRBJ1-1	TRBV18	18	CASSPYTGGWGVNTEAFF
TRBJ2-7	TRBV20-1	10	CSARRDEQYF
TRBJ1-3	TRBV27	15	CASSLSSRGRNTIYF